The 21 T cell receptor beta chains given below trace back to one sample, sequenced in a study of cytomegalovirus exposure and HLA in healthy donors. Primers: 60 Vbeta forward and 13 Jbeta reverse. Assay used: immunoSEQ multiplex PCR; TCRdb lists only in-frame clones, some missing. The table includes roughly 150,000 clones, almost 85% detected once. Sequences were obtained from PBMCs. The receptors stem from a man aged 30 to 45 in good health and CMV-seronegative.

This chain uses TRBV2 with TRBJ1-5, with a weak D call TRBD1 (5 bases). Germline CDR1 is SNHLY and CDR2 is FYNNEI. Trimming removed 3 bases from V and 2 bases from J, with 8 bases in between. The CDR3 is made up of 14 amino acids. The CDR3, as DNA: TGTGCCAGCAGTGACACACAGGGCAATCAGCCCCAGCATTTT. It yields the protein CASSDTQGNQPQHF.

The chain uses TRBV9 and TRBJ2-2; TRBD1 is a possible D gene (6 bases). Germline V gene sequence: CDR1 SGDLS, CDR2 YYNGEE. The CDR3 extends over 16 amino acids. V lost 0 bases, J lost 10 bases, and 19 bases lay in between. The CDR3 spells CASSVGKTGRSSELFF. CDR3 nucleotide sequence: TGTGCCAGCAGCGTAGGGAAGACAGGCCGTAGCTCGGAGCTGTTTTTT.

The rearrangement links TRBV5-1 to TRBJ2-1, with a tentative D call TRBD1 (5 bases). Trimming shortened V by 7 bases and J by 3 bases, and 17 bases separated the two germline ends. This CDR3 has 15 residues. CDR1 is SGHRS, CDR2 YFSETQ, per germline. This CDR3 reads CASYQGPTLYNEQFF. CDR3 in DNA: TGCGCCAGCTACCAGGGCCCGACACTCTACAATGAGCAGTTCTTC.

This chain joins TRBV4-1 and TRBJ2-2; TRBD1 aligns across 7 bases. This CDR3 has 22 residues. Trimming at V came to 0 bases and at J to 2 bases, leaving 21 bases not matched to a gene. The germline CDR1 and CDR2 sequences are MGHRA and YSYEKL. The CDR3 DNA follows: TGCGCCAGCAGCCAAGATGTCCCTCAAGTCCTTTCTGACAGGGATAACACCGGGGAGCTGTTTTTT. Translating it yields CASSQDVPQVLSDRDNTGELFF.

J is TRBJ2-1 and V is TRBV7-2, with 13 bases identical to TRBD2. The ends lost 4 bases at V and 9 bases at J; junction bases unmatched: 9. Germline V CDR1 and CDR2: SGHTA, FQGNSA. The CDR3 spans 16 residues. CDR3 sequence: CASSSTGTSGNAEQFF. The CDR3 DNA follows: TGTGCCAGCAGCTCTACCGGGACTAGCGGGAACGCTGAGCAGTTCTTC.

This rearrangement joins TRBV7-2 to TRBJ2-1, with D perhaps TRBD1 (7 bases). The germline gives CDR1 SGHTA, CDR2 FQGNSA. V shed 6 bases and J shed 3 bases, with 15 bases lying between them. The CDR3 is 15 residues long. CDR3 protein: CASSQGGTVYNEQFF. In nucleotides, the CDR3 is TGTGCCAGCAGTCAAGGGGGGACAGTCTACAATGAGCAGTTCTTC.

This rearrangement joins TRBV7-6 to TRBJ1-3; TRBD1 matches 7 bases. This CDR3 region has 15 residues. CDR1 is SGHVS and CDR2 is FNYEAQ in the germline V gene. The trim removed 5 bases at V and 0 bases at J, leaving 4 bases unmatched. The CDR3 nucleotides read TGTGCCAGCAGCCATAGGGACAGCTCTGGAAACACCATATATTTT. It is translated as CASSHRDSSGNTIYF.

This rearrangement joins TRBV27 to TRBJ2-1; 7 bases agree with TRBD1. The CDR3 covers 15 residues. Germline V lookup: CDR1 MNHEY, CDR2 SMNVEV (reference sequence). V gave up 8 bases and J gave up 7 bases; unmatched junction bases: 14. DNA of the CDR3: TGTGCCAGCGGAAAGCAGGGGGTACCTGGGAATGAGCAGTTCTTC. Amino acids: CASGKQGVPGNEQFF.

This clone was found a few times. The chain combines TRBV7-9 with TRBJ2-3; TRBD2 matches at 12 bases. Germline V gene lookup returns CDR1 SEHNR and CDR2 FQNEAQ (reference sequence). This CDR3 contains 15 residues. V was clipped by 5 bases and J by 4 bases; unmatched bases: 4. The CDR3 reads CASSPTSGRADTQYF. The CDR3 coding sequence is TGTGCCAGCAGCCCGACTAGCGGGAGAGCAGATACGCAGTATTTT.

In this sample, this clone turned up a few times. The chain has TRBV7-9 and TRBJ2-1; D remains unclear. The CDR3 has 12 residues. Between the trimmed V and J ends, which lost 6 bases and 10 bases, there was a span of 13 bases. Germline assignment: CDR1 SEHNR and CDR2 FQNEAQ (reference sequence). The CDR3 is CASRPDLAEQFF. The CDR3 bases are TGTGCCAGCAGACCCGATTTAGCAGAGCAGTTCTTC. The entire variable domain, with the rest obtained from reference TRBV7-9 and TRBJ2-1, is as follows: DTGVSQNPRHKITKRGQNVTFRCDPISEHNRLYWYRQTLGQGPEFLTYFQNEAQLEKSRLLSDRFSAERPKGSFSTLEIQRTEQGDSAMYLCASRPDLAEQFFGPGTRLTVL.

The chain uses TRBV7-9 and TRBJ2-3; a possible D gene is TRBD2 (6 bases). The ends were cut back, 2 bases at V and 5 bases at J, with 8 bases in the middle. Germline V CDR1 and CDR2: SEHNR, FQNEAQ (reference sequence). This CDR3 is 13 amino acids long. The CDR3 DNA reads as TGTGCCAGCAGCTTAATGGAGGGAGATACGCAGTATTTT. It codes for CASSLMEGDTQYF.

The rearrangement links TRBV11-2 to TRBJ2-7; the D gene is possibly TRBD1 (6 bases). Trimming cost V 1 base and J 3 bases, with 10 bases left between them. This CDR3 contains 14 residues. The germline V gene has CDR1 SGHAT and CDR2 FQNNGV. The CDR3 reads CASSLAQGGYEQYF. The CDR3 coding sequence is TGTGCCAGCAGCTTAGCACAGGGCGGCTACGAGCAGTACTTC.

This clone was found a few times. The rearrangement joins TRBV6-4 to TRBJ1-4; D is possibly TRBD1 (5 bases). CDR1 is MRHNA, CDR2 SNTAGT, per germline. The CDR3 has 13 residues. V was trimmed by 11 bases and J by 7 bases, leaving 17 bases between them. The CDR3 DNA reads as TGTGCCGTCACACCCCGGGGGTGTGAAAAACTGTTTTTT. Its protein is CAVTPRGCEKLFF.

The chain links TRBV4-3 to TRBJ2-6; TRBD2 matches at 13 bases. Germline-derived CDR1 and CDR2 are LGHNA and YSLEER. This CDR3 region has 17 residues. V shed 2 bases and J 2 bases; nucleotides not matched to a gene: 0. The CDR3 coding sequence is TGCGCCAGCAGCCAAACTAGCGGGAGGGCTGGGGCCAACGTCCTGACTTTC. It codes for CASSQTSGRAGANVLTF.

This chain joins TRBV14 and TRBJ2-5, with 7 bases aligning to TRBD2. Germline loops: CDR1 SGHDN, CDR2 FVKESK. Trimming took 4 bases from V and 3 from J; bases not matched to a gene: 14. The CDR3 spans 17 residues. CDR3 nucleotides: TGTGCCAGCAGCCTGATAAACCGCTGGCGGGGGAAAGAGACCCAGTACTTC. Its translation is CASSLINRWRGKETQYF.

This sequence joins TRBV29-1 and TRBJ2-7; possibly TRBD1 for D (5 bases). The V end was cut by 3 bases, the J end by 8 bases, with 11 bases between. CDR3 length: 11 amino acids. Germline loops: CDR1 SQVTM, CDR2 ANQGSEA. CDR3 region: CSVDDRGKQYF. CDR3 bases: TGCAGCGTTGATGATAGGGGAAAGCAGTACTTC.

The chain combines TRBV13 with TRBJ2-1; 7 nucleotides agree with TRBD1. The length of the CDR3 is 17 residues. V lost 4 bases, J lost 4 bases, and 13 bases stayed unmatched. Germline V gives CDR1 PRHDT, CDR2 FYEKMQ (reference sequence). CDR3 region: CASSSTLEGGSYNEQFF. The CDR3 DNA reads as TGTGCCAGCAGCTCCACCCTCGAAGGGGGCTCTTACAATGAGCAGTTCTTC.

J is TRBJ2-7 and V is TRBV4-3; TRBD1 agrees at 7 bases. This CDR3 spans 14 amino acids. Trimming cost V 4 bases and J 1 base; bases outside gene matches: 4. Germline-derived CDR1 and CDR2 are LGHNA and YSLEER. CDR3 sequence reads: CASSLQGRSYEQYF. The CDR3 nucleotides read TGCGCCAGCAGCCTACAGGGGCGGTCCTACGAGCAGTACTTC.

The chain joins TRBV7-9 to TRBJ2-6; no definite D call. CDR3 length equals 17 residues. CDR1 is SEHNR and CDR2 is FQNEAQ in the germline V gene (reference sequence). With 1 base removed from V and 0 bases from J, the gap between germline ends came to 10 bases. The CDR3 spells CASSLVPTSSGANVLTF. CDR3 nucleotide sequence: TGTGCCAGCAGCTTAGTCCCAACTTCCTCTGGGGCCAACGTCCTGACTTTC.

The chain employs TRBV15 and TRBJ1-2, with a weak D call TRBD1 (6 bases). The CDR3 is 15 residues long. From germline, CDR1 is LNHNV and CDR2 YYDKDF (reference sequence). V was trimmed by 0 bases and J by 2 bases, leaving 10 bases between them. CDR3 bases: TGTGCCACCAGCAGAGAAGGGGGAACGAACTATGGCTACACCTTC. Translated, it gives CATSREGGTNYGYTF.

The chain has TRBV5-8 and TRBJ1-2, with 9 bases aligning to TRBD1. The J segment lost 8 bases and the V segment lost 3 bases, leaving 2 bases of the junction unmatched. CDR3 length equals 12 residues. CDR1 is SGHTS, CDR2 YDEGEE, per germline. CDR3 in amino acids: CASSYRGHGYTF. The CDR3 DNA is TGTGCCAGCAGCTACAGGGGGCACGGCTACACCTTC. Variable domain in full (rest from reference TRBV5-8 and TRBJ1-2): EAGVTQSPTHLIKTRGQQATLRCSPISGHTSVYWYQQALGLGLQFLLWYDEGEERNRGNFPPRFSGRQFPNYSSELNVNALELEDSALYLCASSYRGHGYTFGSGTRLTVV.